Listed below are T cell receptor beta chains from one sample, sequenced in a study of blood T cell repertoires in COVID-19. The repertoire was sequenced with immunoSEQ multiplex PCR; TCRdb's copy has only in-frame clones and lacks some. The sample lists 150,000 or so clones, approximately 95% occurring once. Sequencing used peripheral blood. The receptors were sampled from a woman between 55 and 75 years old with COVID-19, enrolled during active disease. Each CDR3 is given with its conserved first and last residue. D genes are given only for firm matches. Size tells how often a clone was seen (once, few, many) or the class of an expanded clone, and some rows leave it out.

J gene,V gene,clone size,D gene,CDR3 protein,CDR3 DNA
TRBJ1-2,TRBV11-2,.,.,CASSLSGAISANYGYTF,TGTGCCAGCAGCTTATCAGGGGCCATCTCCGCGAACTATGGCTACACCTTC
TRBJ2-4,TRBV11-2,.,TRBD1,CASSNPDRGNIQYF,TGTGCCAGCAGCAATCCGGACAGGGGGAACATTCAGTACTTC
TRBJ1-1,TRBV3-1/TRBV3-2,.,TRBD1,CASRLKGATEAFF,TGTGCCAGCAGGCTGAAGGGGGCCACTGAAGCTTTCTTT
TRBJ2-3,TRBV19,.,.,CASSIAANEADTQYF,TGTGCCAGTAGTATAGCGGCTAATGAGGCAGATACGCAGTATTTT
TRBJ1-2,TRBV20-1,.,TRBD1,CSARTGDGYTF,TGCAGTGCTAGGACAGGGGACGGCTACACCTTC
TRBJ2-7,TRBV6-6,.,TRBD2,CASSYSTSGGQQYF,TGTGCCAGCAGTTACTCAACTAGCGGGGGGCAGCAGTACTTC
TRBJ2-3,TRBV4-3,.,TRBD2,CASSQDLGRGESTDTQYF,TGCGCCAGCAGCCAAGATCTCGGACGGGGGGAAAGCACAGATACGCAGTATTTT
TRBJ1-2,TRBV5-1,.,.,CASSPDSNYGYTF,TGCGCCAGCAGCCCGGACAGTAACTATGGCTACACCTTC
TRBJ1-2,TRBV2,.,.,CASSEAPIGSGYTF,TGTGCCAGCAGTGAAGCGCCTATAGGCTCGGGGTACACCTTC
TRBJ2-2,TRBV2,few,.,CATRDMSTGELFF,TGTGCCACCCGGGACATGAGCACCGGGGAGCTGTTTTTT
TRBJ1-6,TRBV6-5,.,.,CASSRRGSYNSPLHF,TGTGCCAGCAGTCGGAGGGGCTCCTATAATTCACCCCTCCACTTT
TRBJ1-2,TRBV5-6,.,.,CASNRENYGYTF,TGTGCCAGCAACAGGGAGAACTATGGCTACACCTTC
TRBJ1-1,TRBV6-5,.,.,CASRPSGALNTEAFF,TGTGCCAGCAGGCCATCAGGCGCTTTGAACACTGAAGCTTTCTTT
TRBJ1-1,TRBV7-3,few,.,CASSYSGTAEAFF,TGTGCCAGCAGCTACAGCGGGACTGCTGAAGCTTTCTTT
TRBJ2-7,TRBV4-1,.,.,CASSQAGFSYEQYF,TGCGCCAGCAGCCAAGCCGGGTTCTCCTACGAGCAGTACTTC
TRBJ1-2,TRBV19,.,.,CASSPRQRHGYTF,TGTGCCAGTAGTCCCCGACAGAGGCATGGCTACACCTTC
TRBJ2-7,TRBV11-3,.,TRBD1,CASSSGGRGEQYF,TGTGCCAGCAGCTCAGGGGGAAGGGGCGAGCAGTACTTC
TRBJ2-7,TRBV6-5,.,.,CASRRTVSSYEQYF,TGTGCCAGCAGAAGGACAGTGAGCTCCTACGAGCAGTACTTC
TRBJ1-5,TRBV6-8,.,.,CASNPPSGGNQPQHF,TGTGCCAGCAACCCACCATCGGGAGGCAATCAGCCCCAGCATTTT
TRBJ2-1,TRBV9,.,TRBD1,CASSGTGERNEQFF,TGTGCCAGCAGCGGGACAGGGGAGAGGAATGAGCAGTTCTTC
TRBJ1-2,TRBV3-1/TRBV3-2,.,.,CASSQGVRAYGYTF,TGTGCCAGCAGCCAAGGAGTCAGGGCCTATGGCTACACCTTC
TRBJ1-5,TRBV4-2,.,TRBD1,CASSQEVGQGGNQPQHF,TGTGCCAGCAGCCAGGAAGTGGGACAGGGGGGCAATCAGCCCCAGCATTTT
TRBJ1-1,TRBV6-1,.,.,CASSEGPNYSGGSGAFF,TGTGCCAGCAGTGAAGGCCCCAATTACAGCGGGGGGAGCGGAGCTTTCTTT
TRBJ1-1,TRBV5-1,.,.,CASSSTGMNTEAFF,TGCGCCAGCAGCTCGACCGGGATGAACACTGAAGCTTTCTTT
TRBJ1-4,TRBV4-2,once,TRBD1,CASSPGGSSNEKLFF,TGTGCCAGCAGCCCAGGGGGATCGTCTAATGAAAAACTGTTTTTT
TRBJ1-3,TRBV3-1/TRBV3-2,.,.,CASSQATAGNTIYF,TGTGCCAGCAGCCAGGCTACAGCTGGAAACACCATATATTTT
TRBJ2-1,TRBV7-2,.,TRBD1,CASSPGQSYNEQFF,TGTGCCAGCAGCCCGGGACAGTCCTACAATGAGCAGTTCTTC
TRBJ2-1,TRBV5-1,.,.,CASSSGQAGGFF,TGCGCCAGCAGCAGTGGACAGGCCGGGGGGTTCTTC
TRBJ1-2,TRBV9,.,.,CASSVDTGRARGYTF,TGTGCCAGCAGCGTAGACACAGGGAGGGCTAGGGGCTACACCTTC
TRBJ1-2,TRBV18,.,.,CASSPQGISNGYTF,TGTGCCAGCTCACCGCAGGGAATCAGTAATGGCTACACCTTC
TRBJ1-1,TRBV29-1,.,TRBD1,CSAGQGSNTEAFF,TGCAGCGCCGGACAGGGGTCGAACACTGAAGCTTTCTTT
TRBJ1-2,TRBV2,.,.,CASSGLYGYTF,TGTGCCAGCAGTGGTCTCTATGGCTACACCTTC
TRBJ2-5,TRBV3-1/TRBV3-2,.,TRBD2,CASSQARGAFRQETQYF,TGTGCCAGCAGCCAAGCGCGGGGGGCGTTCCGACAAGAGACCCAGTACTTC
TRBJ1-3,TRBV9,.,.,CASQGRDTIYF,TGTGCCAGCCAGGGGCGGGACACCATATATTTT
TRBJ1-4,TRBV5-8,.,.,CASSRGRNGEKLFF,TGTGCCAGCAGCAGAGGGAGAAATGGGGAAAAACTGTTTTTT
TRBJ1-4,TRBV5-5,.,.,CASSPGGDLDEKLFF,TGTGCCAGCAGCCCGGGGGGCGATCTGGATGAAAAACTGTTTTTT
TRBJ1-1,TRBV11-3,.,TRBD1,CASSSTGVSTEAFF,TGTGCCAGCAGTTCGACAGGGGTTAGCACTGAAGCTTTCTTT
TRBJ1-2,TRBV19,.,TRBD1,CASSISRGRGHGYTF,TGTGCCAGTAGTATATCGAGGGGGCGCGGGCATGGCTACACCTTC
TRBJ1-2,TRBV28,once,.,CASSLSGELGGYTF,TGTGCCAGCAGTTTGTCAGGGGAATTGGGGGGCTACACCTTC
TRBJ1-3,TRBV7-2,.,.,CASSSQGFGNTIYF,TGTGCCAGCAGCTCTCAGGGATTTGGAAACACCATATATTTT
TRBJ1-4,TRBV7-2,.,.,CASSLAGLRGEKLFF,TGTGCCAGCAGCTTAGCTGGGTTGCGGGGTGAAAAACTGTTTTTT
TRBJ1-6,TRBV7-2,.,.,CASSPPYSYNSPLHF,TGTGCCAGCAGCCCCCCCTACTCCTATAATTCACCCCTCCACTTT
TRBJ2-2,TRBV10-3,few,TRBD2,CAINGAGGQTGELFF,TGTGCCATCAACGGCGCGGGGGGGCAGACCGGGGAGCTGTTTTTT
TRBJ2-1,TRBV18,.,TRBD2,CASSRTSGGNEQFF,TGTGCCAGCTCACGCACTAGCGGGGGGAATGAGCAGTTCTTC
TRBJ1-1,TRBV21-1,.,.,CASSKVAGGSTEAFF,.
TRBJ2-7,TRBV10-3,.,.,CAISGQSSSYEQYF,TGTGCCATCAGCGGACAAAGCTCCTCCTACGAGCAGTACTTC
TRBJ2-7,TRBV9,.,TRBD1,CASSVGPTGTTFYEQYF,TGTGCCAGCAGCGTCGGTCCGACAGGGACAACTTTCTACGAGCAGTACTTC
TRBJ2-7,TRBV5-1,.,TRBD1,CASSLRPGQGANEQYF,TGCGCCAGCAGCCTACGCCCGGGACAGGGGGCTAACGAGCAGTACTTC
TRBJ1-2,TRBV10-3,few,.,CAISEPRKQGNYGYTF,TGTGCCATCAGTGAACCTCGGAAACAGGGCAACTATGGCTACACCTTC
TRBJ2-1,TRBV6-2/TRBV6-3,once,TRBD2,CASSRLAGLGEQFF,TGTGCCAGCAGTCGACTAGCGGGGTTGGGTGAGCAGTTCTTC
TRBJ1-2,TRBV6-1,.,TRBD1,CASSELARGSGYTF,TGTGCCAGCAGTGAATTGGCCAGGGGGTCTGGCTACACCTTC
TRBJ2-4,TRBV7-2,.,.,CASSLRALAASRDIQYF,TGTGCCAGCAGCTTAAGGGCACTAGCAGCTAGCAGGGACATTCAGTACTTC
TRBJ2-5,TRBV4-2,.,.,CASSQELKETQYF,TGTGCCAGCAGCCAAGAATTAAAAGAGACCCAGTACTTC
TRBJ2-7,TRBV4-1,once,TRBD1,CASSLTGAKSEQYF,TGCGCCAGCAGCCTGACAGGGGCGAAGTCCGAGCAGTACTTC
TRBJ1-4,TRBV9,.,.,CASSVVDSRNEKLFF,TGTGCCAGCAGCGTAGTTGACAGTCGTAATGAAAAACTGTTTTTT
TRBJ2-2,TRBV10-3,.,.,CAISESELATGELFF,TGTGCCATCAGTGAGTCGGAGCTCGCCACCGGGGAGCTGTTTTTT
TRBJ1-2,TRBV7-9,.,.,CASSTTDRPYGYTF,TGTGCCAGCAGCACAACGGACAGACCCTATGGCTACACCTTC